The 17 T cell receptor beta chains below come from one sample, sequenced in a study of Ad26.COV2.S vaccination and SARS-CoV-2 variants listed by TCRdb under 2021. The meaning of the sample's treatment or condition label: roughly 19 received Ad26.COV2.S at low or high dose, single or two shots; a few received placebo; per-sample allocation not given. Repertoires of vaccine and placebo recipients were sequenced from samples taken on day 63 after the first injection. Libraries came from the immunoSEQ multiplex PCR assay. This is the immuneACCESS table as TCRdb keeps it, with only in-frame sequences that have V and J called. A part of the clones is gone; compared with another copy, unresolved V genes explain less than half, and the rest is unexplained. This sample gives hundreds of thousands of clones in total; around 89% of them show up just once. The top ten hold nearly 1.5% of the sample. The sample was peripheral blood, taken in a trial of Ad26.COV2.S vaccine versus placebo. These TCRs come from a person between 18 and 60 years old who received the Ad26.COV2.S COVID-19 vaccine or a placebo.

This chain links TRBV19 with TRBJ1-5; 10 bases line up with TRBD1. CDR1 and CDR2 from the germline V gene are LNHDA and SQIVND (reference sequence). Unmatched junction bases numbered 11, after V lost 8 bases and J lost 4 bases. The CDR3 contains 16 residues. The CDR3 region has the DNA TGTGCCAGTTCTCGGACAGGGGGTTCCAATAATCAGCCCCAGCATTTT. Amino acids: CASSRTGGSNNQPQHF.

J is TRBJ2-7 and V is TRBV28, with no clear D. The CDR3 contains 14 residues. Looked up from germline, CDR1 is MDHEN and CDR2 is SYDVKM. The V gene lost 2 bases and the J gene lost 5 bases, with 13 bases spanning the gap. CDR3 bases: TGTGCCAGCAGTTTACGCCGAGGCCTTAACGAGCAGTACTTC. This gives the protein CASSLRRGLNEQYF.

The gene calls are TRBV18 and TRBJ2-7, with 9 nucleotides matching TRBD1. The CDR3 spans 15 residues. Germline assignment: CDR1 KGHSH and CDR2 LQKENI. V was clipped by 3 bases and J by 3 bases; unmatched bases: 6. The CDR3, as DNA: TGTGCCAGCTCACCTCAGGGACAGGGAGGCTACGAGCAGTACTTC. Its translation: CASSPQGQGGYEQYF. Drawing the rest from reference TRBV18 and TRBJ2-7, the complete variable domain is NAGVMQNPRHLVRRRGQEARLRCSPMKGHSHVYWYRQLPEEGLKFMVYLQKENIIDESGMPKERFSAEFPKEGPSILRIQQVVRGDSAAYFCASSPQGQGGYEQYFGPGTRLTVT.

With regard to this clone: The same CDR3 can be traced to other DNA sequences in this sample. The CDR3 loop is CASSRDREYQPQHF. Here the CDR3 DNA reads TGTGCCAGCTCAAGGGACAGAGAGTATCAGCCCCAGCATTTT. The V and J genes are TRBV18 and TRBJ1-5, with 7 positions matching TRBD1. V lost 5 bases, J lost 5 bases, and 6 bases stayed unmatched. The CDR3 has 14 residues. Germline-derived CDR1 and CDR2 are KGHSH and LQKENI.

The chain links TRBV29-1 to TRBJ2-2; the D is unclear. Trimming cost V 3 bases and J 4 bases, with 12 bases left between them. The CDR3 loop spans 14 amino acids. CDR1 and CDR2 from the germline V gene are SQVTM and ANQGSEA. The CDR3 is CSVEPAPSTGELFF. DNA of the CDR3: TGCAGCGTTGAGCCAGCCCCGAGCACCGGGGAGCTGTTTTTT.

CDR3: CASSPGQVREAFF. CDR3 in DNA: TGTGCCAGCAGCCCCGGACAGGTCCGTGAAGCTTTCTTT. This rearrangement joins TRBV14 to TRBJ1-1; 7 bases line up with TRBD1. V lost 4 bases and J lost 7; bases outside the gene matches: 6. Looked up from germline, CDR1 is SGHDN and CDR2 is FVKESK. The CDR3 sequence is 13 residues long. Together with reference TRBV14 and TRBJ1-1, the CDR3 gives the full variable domain: EAGVTQFPSHSVIEKGQTVTLRCDPISGHDNLYWYRRVMGKEIKFLLHFVKESKQDESGMPNNRFLAERTGGTYSTLKVQPAELEDSGVYFCASSPGQVREAFFGQGTRLTVV.

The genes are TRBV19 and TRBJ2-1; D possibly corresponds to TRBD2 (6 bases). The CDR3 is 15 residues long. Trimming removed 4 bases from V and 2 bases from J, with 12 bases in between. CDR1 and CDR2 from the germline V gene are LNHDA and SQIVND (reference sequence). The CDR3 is CASSTQGGTYNEQFF. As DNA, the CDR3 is TGTGCCAGTAGTACCCAGGGAGGCACCTACAATGAGCAGTTCTTC.

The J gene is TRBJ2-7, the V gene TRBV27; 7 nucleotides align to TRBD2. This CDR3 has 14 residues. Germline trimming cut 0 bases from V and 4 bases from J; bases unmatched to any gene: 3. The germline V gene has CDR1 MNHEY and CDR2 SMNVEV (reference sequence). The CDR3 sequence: CASSLSRTSYEQYF. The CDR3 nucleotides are TGTGCCAGCAGTTTATCGAGGACTAGTTACGAGCAGTACTTC.

The CDR3 is CASSFGRANTEAFF. Written as DNA, the CDR3 is TGTGCCAGCAGTTTCGGTCGAGCGAACACTGAAGCTTTCTTT. J is TRBJ1-1 and V is TRBV27, with D unclear. The ends were cut back, 3 bases at V and 1 base at J, with 9 bases in the middle. The V gene's germline CDR1 is MNHEY and CDR2 SMNVEV (reference sequence). The CDR3 totals 14 residues.

As DNA, the CDR3 is TGTGCCAGCAGTTTACTTGGGGTAATTGGCTACACCTTC. It codes for CASSLLGVIGYTF. The V and J genes are TRBV12-3 or TRBV12-4 and TRBJ1-2, with no clear D. Trimming removed 2 bases from V and 7 bases from J, with 11 bases in between. The CDR3 covers 13 residues.

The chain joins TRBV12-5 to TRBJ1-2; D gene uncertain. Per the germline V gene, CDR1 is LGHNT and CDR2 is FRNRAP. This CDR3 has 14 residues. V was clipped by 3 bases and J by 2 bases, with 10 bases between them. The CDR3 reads CASGFRLQNYGYTF. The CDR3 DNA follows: TGTGCTAGTGGTTTTCGCCTCCAGAACTATGGCTACACCTTC. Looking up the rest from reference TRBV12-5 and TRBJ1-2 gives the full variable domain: DARVTQTPRHKVTEMGQEVTMRCQPILGHNTVFWYRQTMMQGLELLAYFRNRAPLDDSGMPKDRFSAEMPDATLATLKIQPSEPRDSAVYFCASGFRLQNYGYTFGSGTRLTVV.

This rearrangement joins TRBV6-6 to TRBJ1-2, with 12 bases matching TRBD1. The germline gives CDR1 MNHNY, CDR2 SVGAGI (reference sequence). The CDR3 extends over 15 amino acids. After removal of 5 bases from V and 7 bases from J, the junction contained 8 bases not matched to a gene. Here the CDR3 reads CASSGTGGVRFGYTF. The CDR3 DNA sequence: TGTGCCAGCAGTGGGACAGGGGGCGTGAGGTTTGGCTACACCTTC.

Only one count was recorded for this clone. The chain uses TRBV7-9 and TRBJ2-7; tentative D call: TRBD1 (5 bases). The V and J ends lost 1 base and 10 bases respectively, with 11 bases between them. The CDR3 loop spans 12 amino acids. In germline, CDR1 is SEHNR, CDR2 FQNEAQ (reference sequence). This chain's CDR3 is CASSLDRQGQYF. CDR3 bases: TGTGCCAGCAGCTTAGATAGGCAGGGTCAGTACTTC.

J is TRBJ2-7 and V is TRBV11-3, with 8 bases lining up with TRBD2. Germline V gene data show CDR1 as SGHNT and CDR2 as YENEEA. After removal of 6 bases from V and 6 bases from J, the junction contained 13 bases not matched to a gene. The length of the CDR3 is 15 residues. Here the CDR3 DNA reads TGTGCCAGCAGTCTGGGAGGAGCGGGAGATGGCGAGCAGTACTTC. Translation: CASSLGGAGDGEQYF.

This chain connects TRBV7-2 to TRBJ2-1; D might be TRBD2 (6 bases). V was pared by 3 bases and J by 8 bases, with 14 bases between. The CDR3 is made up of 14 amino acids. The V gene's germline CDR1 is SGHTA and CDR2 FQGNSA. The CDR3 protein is CASSFPTREDEQFF. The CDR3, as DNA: TGTGCCAGCAGCTTCCCCACTAGGGAGGATGAGCAGTTCTTC.

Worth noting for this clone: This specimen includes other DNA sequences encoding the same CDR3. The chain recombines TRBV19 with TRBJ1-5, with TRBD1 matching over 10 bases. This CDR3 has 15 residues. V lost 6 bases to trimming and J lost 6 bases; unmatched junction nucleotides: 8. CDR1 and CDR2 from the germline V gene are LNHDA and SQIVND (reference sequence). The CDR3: CASSLTGGLGQPQHF. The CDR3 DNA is TGTGCCAGTAGCCTGACAGGGGGCCTAGGTCAGCCCCAGCATTTT.

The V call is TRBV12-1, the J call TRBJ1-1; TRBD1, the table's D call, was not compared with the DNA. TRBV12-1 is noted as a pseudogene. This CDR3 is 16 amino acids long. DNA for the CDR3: TGTGCCAGCAGCTCGCATTGCAGGGGGTTGCACACTGAAGCTTTCTTT. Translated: CASSSHCRGLHTEAFF.